The 30 T cell receptor beta chains reported below all come from one sample, sequenced in a study of T cell changes during pregnancy in multiple sclerosis. The data were produced by immunoSEQ multiplex PCR, yet TCRdb's version contains in-frame clones alone and is incomplete. Of 50,000 to 70,000 clones detected, 91% appear once; the ten largest clones hold 1% to 1.5%. This specimen was peripheral blood, taken after pregnancy. The receptors originated from a female donor in good health, enrolled as a control in a pregnancy study.

The chain has TRBV5-5 and TRBJ1-2, with 7 bases fitting TRBD1. CDR3 length: 13 residues. In germline, CDR1 is SGHKS, CDR2 YYEKEE (reference sequence). V lost 2 bases to trimming and J lost 4 bases; unmatched junction nucleotides: 2. CDR3 in amino acids: CASSFDRAYGYTF. Written as DNA, the CDR3 is TGTGCCAGCAGCTTCGACAGGGCCTATGGCTACACCTTC.

This rearrangement joins TRBV11-2 to TRBJ1-6; D is unclear. The V and J ends lost 0 bases and 4 bases respectively, with 19 bases between them. The CDR3 length is 19 residues. The germline V gene encodes CDR1 SGHAT and CDR2 FQNNGV. CDR3 residues: CASSLEPQQRPIYNSPLHF. DNA of the CDR3: TGTGCCAGCAGCTTAGAGCCCCAACAGAGACCAATTTATAATTCACCCCTCCACTTT.

CDR3 protein: CASSTATGTAEKLFF. The CDR3 region has the DNA TGTGCCAGCAGCACCGCCACAGGGACCGCTGAAAAACTGTTTTTT. V and J are TRBV13 and TRBJ1-4; tentatively, D is TRBD1 (6 bases). The CDR3 totals 15 residues. Trimming shortened V by 5 bases and J by 7 bases, and 17 bases separated the two germline ends. Per the germline V gene, CDR1 is PRHDT and CDR2 is FYEKMQ (reference sequence).

With regard to this clone: An end of the junction differs from the germline gene, which may be a read error. The J gene is TRBJ2-2, the V gene TRBV7-7; a possible D gene is TRBD2 (5 bases). The CDR3 extends over 14 amino acids. Germline loops: CDR1 SSHAT, CDR2 FNYEAQ (reference sequence). CDR3 residues: CASSLAFTSGELFF. For the CDR3, the DNA is TGTGCTAGCAGCTTAGCGTTCACTAGCGGGGAGCTGTTTTTT.

This clone was found a few times. V and J are TRBV7-3 and TRBJ1-1, with D hard to call. Trimming pared 11 bases from V and 3 bases from J, leaving 16 bases between. This CDR3 has 13 amino acids. The germline V gene encodes CDR1 SGHTA and CDR2 FQGTGA. As DNA, the CDR3 is TGTGCCCCTCCCCGGGGTCCGGACACTGAAGCTTTCTTT. Translated, it gives CAPPRGPDTEAFF. Drawing the rest from reference TRBV7-3 and TRBJ1-1, the complete variable domain is GAGVSQTPSNKVTEKGKYVELRCDPISGHTALYWYRQSLGQGPEFLIYFQGTGAADDSGLPNDRFFAVRPEGSVSTLKIQRTERGDSAVYLCAPPRGPDTEAFFGQGTRLTVV.

J is TRBJ2-7 and V is TRBV4-3; 10 nucleotides align to TRBD2. This CDR3 region has 15 residues. Germline V gives CDR1 LGHNA, CDR2 YSLEER. Germline trimming cut 4 bases from V and 6 bases from J; bases unmatched to any gene: 9. The CDR3 loop is CASSRLTSGITEQYF. CDR3 in DNA: TGCGCCAGCAGCCGTCTTACTAGCGGGATTACCGAGCAGTACTTC.

The gene calls are TRBV19 and TRBJ2-7; 12 nucleotides match TRBD2. Losses at the gene ends were 10 bases for V and 2 bases for J; bases not matched to a gene: 3. CDR1 and CDR2 from the germline V gene are LNHDA and SQIVND (reference sequence). The CDR3 consists of 13 residues. For the CDR3, the DNA is TGTGCCACCACTAGCGGGGGGACCTACGAGCAGTACTTC. It codes for CATTSGGTYEQYF.

The chain links TRBV7-2 to TRBJ2-2, with TRBD1 matching over 7 bases. V was pared by 3 bases and J by 0 bases, with 7 bases of the junction left unmatched. The CDR3 has 17 residues. Germline CDR1 SGHTA, CDR2 FQGNSA. The CDR3 DNA reads TGTGCCAGCAGCTTGGATCTCGGGACAGCGAACACCGGGGAGCTGTTTTTT. Translation: CASSLDLGTANTGELFF. Variable domain in full (rest from reference TRBV7-2 and TRBJ2-2): GAGVSQSPSNKVTEKGKDVELRCDPISGHTALYWYRQSLGQGLEFLIYFQGNSAPDKSGLPSDRFSAERTGGSVSTLTIQRTQQEDSAVYLCASSLDLGTANTGELFFGEGSRLTVL.

This clone has only one observation. The V and J genes are TRBV29-1 and TRBJ1-1; the D gene is possibly TRBD1 (6 bases). The CDR3 loop spans 15 amino acids. Between the trimmed V and J ends, which lost 7 bases and 0 bases, there was a span of 18 bases. Germline CDR1 and CDR2: SQVTM and ANQGSEA. The CDR3 reads CSARTGYYMNTEAFF. Written as DNA, the CDR3 is TGCAGCGCCCGAACAGGGTACTACATGAACACTGAAGCTTTCTTT.

The CDR3 DNA reads as TGTGCCAGCAGCGGGGCGGGGCGCCTCCTAAATGAGCAGTTCTTC. Translation: CASSGAGRLLNEQFF. This chain links TRBV7-9 with TRBJ2-1; a possible D gene is TRBD2 (6 bases). V was trimmed by 5 bases and J by 7 bases, leaving 18 bases between them. Germline V lookup: CDR1 SEHNR, CDR2 FQNEAQ (reference sequence). The CDR3 length is 15 residues.

The chain carries TRBV14 and TRBJ2-7; 8 nucleotides match TRBD1. Germline V CDR1 and CDR2: SGHDN, FVKESK. The CDR3 runs 17 residues. V lost 1 base, J lost 5 bases, and 13 bases stayed unmatched. CDR3 coding DNA: TGTGCCAGCAGCCAAGGTGGGAAGATGACAGGGGTAAACGAGCAGTACTTC. Protein product: CASSQGGKMTGVNEQYF.

The J gene is TRBJ2-1, the V gene TRBV9; D may be TRBD2 (6 bases). Germline CDR1 and CDR2: SGDLS and YYNGEE. The V and J ends lost 0 bases and 0 bases respectively, with 7 bases between them. The CDR3 spans 15 residues. In nucleotides, the CDR3 is TGTGCCAGCAGCGTAGGCGGGAACTCCTACAATGAGCAGTTCTTC. This codes for CASSVGGNSYNEQFF.

This clone was counted only a few times. The J gene is TRBJ2-1, the V gene TRBV7-9; 8 bases fit TRBD2. This CDR3 spans 15 amino acids. Losses at the gene ends were 5 bases for V and 5 bases for J; bases not matched to a gene: 8. Germline V gene sequence: CDR1 SEHNR, CDR2 FQNEAQ (reference sequence). The CDR3 region has the DNA TGTGCCAGCAGCCTGAGCGGGGGCAAGGACAATGAGCAGTTCTTC. This gives the protein CASSLSGGKDNEQFF.

In regard to this clone: At one end, the junction sequence differs from germline, possibly due to a read error. For the CDR3, the DNA is TGTGCCACCAGTGAATCCGGGACAGGGATGGGCACCGGGGAGCTGTTTTTT. Amino acid sequence: CATSESGTGMGTGELFF. The chain joins TRBV6-1 to TRBJ2-2; 9 bases align to TRBD1. The CDR3 runs 17 residues. Germline CDR1 reads MNHNS; CDR2 reads SASEGT.

The chain carries TRBV2 and TRBJ2-1; TRBD2 might be the D (6 bases). CDR3 size: 14 residues. From germline, CDR1 is SNHLY and CDR2 FYNNEI. Between the trimmed V and J ends, which lost 8 bases and 8 bases, there was a span of 19 bases. The CDR3 region has the DNA TGTGCCAGCCGTCGCCCTATGGAGGGCTATGAGCAGTTCTTC. Amino acids: CASRRPMEGYEQFF.

This clone has only one observation. The rearrangement links TRBV6-4 to TRBJ1-2; D call uncertain. Germline CDR1 and CDR2: MRHNA and SNTAGT. CDR3 length: 10 amino acids. Trimming pared 6 bases from V and 4 bases from J, leaving 3 bases between. The CDR3 DNA reads TGTGCCAGCAGCCTCTATGGCTACACCTTC. Translating it yields CASSLYGYTF.

This chain connects TRBV7-8 to TRBJ1-5, with D perhaps matching TRBD1 (6 bases). The CDR3 length is 15 residues. The germline CDR1 and CDR2 sequences are SGHVS and FQNEAQ. With 1 base removed from V and 9 bases from J, the gap between germline ends came to 16 bases. Written as DNA, the CDR3 is TGTGCCAGCAGCTTAGGGGCAGGGGTCGCGGGGCCCCAGCATTTT. This codes for CASSLGAGVAGPQHF.

This chain links TRBV29-1 with TRBJ1-2; D might be TRBD1 (5 bases). The germline CDR1 and CDR2 sequences are SQVTM and ANQGSEA. The ends were cut back, 3 bases at V and 4 bases at J, with 9 bases in the middle. The CDR3 is 12 residues long. In DNA form, the CDR3 reads TGCAGCGTTGACAGGGCCCCCTATGGCTACACCTTC. Translation: CSVDRAPYGYTF.

V usage is TRBV9 and J usage is TRBJ2-7; no firm D call. V lost 3 bases to trimming and J lost 1 base, with 14 bases between them. Germline V gene sequence: CDR1 SGDLS, CDR2 YYNGEE. The CDR3 totals 15 residues. CDR3 nucleotides: TGTGCCAGCAGCGCCGGCCAGGAAAGTTCCTACGAGCAGTACTTC. Protein product: CASSAGQESSYEQYF.

The genes are TRBV6-5 and TRBJ2-3, with 9 bases that match TRBD2. This CDR3 is built from 13 residues. Germline V lookup: CDR1 MNHEY, CDR2 SVGAGI. The V and J ends lost 6 bases and 4 bases, in that order; junction bases with no gene match: 2. The DNA for the CDR3 is TGTGCCAGCAGCCGGACTAGCGCAGATACGCAGTATTTT. Protein product: CASSRTSADTQYF.

This clone was picked up a small number of times. The chain combines TRBV4-3 with TRBJ2-1, with TRBD1 identical over 9 bases. Germline CDR1 reads LGHNA; CDR2 reads YSLEER. The CDR3 runs 16 residues. The junction had 0 bases not matched to a gene; V was cut back by 0 bases and J by 0 bases. The CDR3 nucleotides are TGCGCCAGCAGCCAAGAGACAGGGGGCTCCTACAATGAGCAGTTCTTC. Amino acids: CASSQETGGSYNEQFF.

The CDR3 DNA follows: TGTGCCAGCAGTCACCAGGGGGTTCCGTACAATGAGCAGTTCTTC. Amino acid sequence: CASSHQGVPYNEQFF. The chain recombines TRBV25-1 with TRBJ2-1, with 7 positions matching TRBD1. Per germline, CDR1 MGHDK and CDR2 SYGVNS. The CDR3 totals 15 residues. The ends lost 5 bases at V and 4 bases at J; junction bases unmatched: 8.

The count of this clone is one. This specimen includes other DNA sequences encoding the same CDR3. The chain carries TRBV5-6 and TRBJ1-4; 8 bases align to TRBD1. Germline trimming cut 4 bases from V and 3 bases from J; bases unmatched to any gene: 5. The CDR3 length is 15 residues. CDR1 is SGHDT, CDR2 YYEEEE, per germline. The CDR3 DNA follows: TGTGCCAGCAGCCTCGGACAGGGCGCTAATGAAAAACTGTTTTTT. Residues: CASSLGQGANEKLFF.

V gene TRBV4-2 combines with J gene TRBJ1-5, with no clear D. The CDR3 totals 15 residues. The germline V gene encodes CDR1 LGHNA and CDR2 YNFKEQ. The V end was cut by 0 bases, the J end by 5 bases, with 11 bases between. The CDR3: CASSQDRSRYQPQHF. The CDR3 DNA follows: TGTGCCAGCAGCCAAGACAGGTCGAGATATCAGCCCCAGCATTTT.

On this clone itself: A read error may account for a junction end that differs from germline. The J gene is TRBJ1-2, the V gene TRBV4-2; perhaps TRBD1 as D (6 bases). Germline values: CDR1 LGHNA, CDR2 YNFKEQ. The CDR3 has 15 residues. CDR3 region: CASSQPGQTNYGYTF. CDR3 nucleotides: TGTGCCAGTAGCCAACCCGGACAGACTAACTATGGCTACACCTTC.

The chain employs TRBV5-4 and TRBJ2-3, with 13 bases identical to TRBD2. The CDR3 length is 18 residues. Germline V gene data show CDR1 as SGHNT and CDR2 as YYREEE (reference sequence). V lost 3 bases to trimming and J lost 2 bases; unmatched junction nucleotides: 9. The CDR3 region is CASSWALGTSGDTDTQYF. CDR3 coding DNA: TGTGCCAGCAGCTGGGCCCTAGGGACTAGCGGGGACACAGATACGCAGTATTTT.

This clone has a single count. The genes are TRBV19 and TRBJ1-4; 9 bases agree with TRBD1. V shed 5 bases, J shed 10 bases, and the junction held 8 bases outside the gene matches. Germline CDR1 and CDR2: LNHDA and SQIVND (reference sequence). This CDR3 comprises 14 residues. CDR3 amino acids: CASSPWTGERKLFF. The CDR3 nucleotides read TGTGCCAGTAGTCCATGGACAGGGGAGAGAAAACTGTTTTTT.

V usage is TRBV6-1 and J usage is TRBJ2-7; 7 positions match TRBD1. CDR1 is MNHNS and CDR2 is SASEGT in the germline V gene. The V segment lost 0 bases and the J segment 0 bases; nucleotides outside the gene matches: 5. There are 16 residues in the CDR3. CDR3 coding DNA: TGTGCCAGCAGTGAAGCGCGAGGGGGCCCCTCCTACGAGCAGTACTTC. Encoded protein: CASSEARGGPSYEQYF.

This rearrangement joins TRBV6-1 to TRBJ2-5; D is uncertain. Germline loops: CDR1 MNHNS, CDR2 SASEGT. V lost 8 bases and J 5 bases, leaving 12 bases between the germline ends. There are 12 residues in the CDR3. Here the CDR3 reads CASGASRETQYF. The CDR3 coding sequence is TGTGCCAGCGGCGCATCGAGGGAGACCCAGTACTTC.

This rearrangement joins TRBV7-2 to TRBJ1-1; 11 bases match TRBD1. Germline lookup yields CDR1 SGHTA and CDR2 FQGNSA. This CDR3 is built from 14 residues. The V and J ends lost 5 bases and 11 bases, in that order; junction bases with no gene match: 10. The CDR3 region has the DNA TGTGCCAGCAGCCCCACCGGGACAGGGGGAAGCGCTTTCTTT. This gives the protein CASSPTGTGGSAFF. Full variable domain (missing parts from reference TRBV7-2 and TRBJ1-1): GAGVSQSPSNKVTEKGKDVELRCDPISGHTALYWYRQSLGQGLEFLIYFQGNSAPDKSGLPSDRFSAERTGGSVSTLTIQRTQQEDSAVYLCASSPTGTGGSAFFGQGTRLTVV.